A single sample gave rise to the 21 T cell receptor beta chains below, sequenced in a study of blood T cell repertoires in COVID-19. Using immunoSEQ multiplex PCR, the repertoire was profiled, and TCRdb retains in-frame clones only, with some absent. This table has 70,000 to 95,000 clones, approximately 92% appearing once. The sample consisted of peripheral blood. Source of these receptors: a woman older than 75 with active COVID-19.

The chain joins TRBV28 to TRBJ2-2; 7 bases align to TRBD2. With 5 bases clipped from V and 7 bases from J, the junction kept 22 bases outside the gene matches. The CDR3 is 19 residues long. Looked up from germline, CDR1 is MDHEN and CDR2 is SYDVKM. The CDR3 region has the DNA TGTGCCAGCAGTGCAGGAGGTCTAGCGGCCCAAAGAGGAGTCGGGGAGCTGTTTTTT. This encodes CASSAGGLAAQRGVGELFF. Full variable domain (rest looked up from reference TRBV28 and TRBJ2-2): DVKVTQSSRYLVKRTGEKVFLECVQDMDHENMFWYRQDPGLGLRLIYFSYDVKMKEKGDIPEGYSVSREKKERFSLILESASTNQTSMYLCASSAGGLAAQRGVGELFFGEGSRLTVL.

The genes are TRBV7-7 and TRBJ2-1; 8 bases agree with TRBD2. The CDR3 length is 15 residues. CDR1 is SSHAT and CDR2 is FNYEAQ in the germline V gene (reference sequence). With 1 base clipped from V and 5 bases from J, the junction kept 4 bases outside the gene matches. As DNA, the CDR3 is TGTGCCAGCAGCTTAGGGACTAGCCGTAACAATGAGCAGTTCTTC. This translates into CASSLGTSRNNEQFF.

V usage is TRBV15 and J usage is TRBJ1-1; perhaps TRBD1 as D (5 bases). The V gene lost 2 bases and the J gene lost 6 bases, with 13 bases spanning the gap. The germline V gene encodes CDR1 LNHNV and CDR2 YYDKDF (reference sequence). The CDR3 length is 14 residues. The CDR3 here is CATSRSDRGAEAFF. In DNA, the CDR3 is TGTGCCACCAGCAGATCAGACAGAGGTGCTGAAGCTTTCTTT.

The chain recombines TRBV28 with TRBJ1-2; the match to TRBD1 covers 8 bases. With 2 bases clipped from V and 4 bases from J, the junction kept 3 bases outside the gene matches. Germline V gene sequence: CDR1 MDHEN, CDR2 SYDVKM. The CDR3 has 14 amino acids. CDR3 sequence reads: CASSLHDRGYGYTF. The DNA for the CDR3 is TGTGCCAGCAGTTTACATGACAGGGGCTATGGCTACACCTTC.

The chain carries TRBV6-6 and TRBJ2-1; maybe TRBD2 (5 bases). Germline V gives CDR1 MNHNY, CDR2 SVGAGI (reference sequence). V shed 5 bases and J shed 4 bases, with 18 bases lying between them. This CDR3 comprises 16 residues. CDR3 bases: TGTGCCAGCAGTCCCTTTGGGGAGCCCAAATACAATGAGCAGTTCTTC. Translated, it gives CASSPFGEPKYNEQFF.

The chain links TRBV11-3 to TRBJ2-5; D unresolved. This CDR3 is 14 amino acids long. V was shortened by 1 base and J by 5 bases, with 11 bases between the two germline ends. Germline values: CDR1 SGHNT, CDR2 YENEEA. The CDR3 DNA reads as TGTGCCAGCAGCTTAGGGAGAGGTTGGGAGACCCAGTACTTC. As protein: CASSLGRGWETQYF.

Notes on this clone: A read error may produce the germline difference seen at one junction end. This CDR3 reads CASSPLTGWAGTQYF. CDR3 bases: TGTGCTAGCAGCCCTCTGACGGGGTGGGCAGGTACGCAGTATTTT. The V and J genes are TRBV7-7 and TRBJ2-3, with a tentative D call TRBD2 (5 bases). The germline gives CDR1 SSHAT, CDR2 FNYEAQ (reference sequence). The CDR3 covers 15 residues.

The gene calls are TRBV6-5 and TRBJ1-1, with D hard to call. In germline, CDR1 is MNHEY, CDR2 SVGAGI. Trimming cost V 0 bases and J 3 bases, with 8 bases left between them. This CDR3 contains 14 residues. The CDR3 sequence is CASSYSAVDTEAFF. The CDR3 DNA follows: TGTGCCAGCAGTTACTCAGCCGTCGACACTGAAGCTTTCTTT.

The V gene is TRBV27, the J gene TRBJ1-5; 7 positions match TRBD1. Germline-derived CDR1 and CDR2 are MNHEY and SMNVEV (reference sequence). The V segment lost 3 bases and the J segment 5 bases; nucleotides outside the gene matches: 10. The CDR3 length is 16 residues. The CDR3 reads CASSFLTGKDHQPQHF. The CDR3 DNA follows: TGTGCCAGCAGTTTTCTGACAGGGAAGGACCATCAGCCCCAGCATTTT.

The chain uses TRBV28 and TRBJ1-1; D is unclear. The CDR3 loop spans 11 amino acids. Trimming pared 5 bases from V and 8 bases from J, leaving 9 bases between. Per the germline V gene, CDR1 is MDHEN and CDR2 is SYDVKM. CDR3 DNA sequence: TGTGCCAGCAGTACCAGGCAAGAAGCTTTCTTT. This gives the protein CASSTRQEAFF. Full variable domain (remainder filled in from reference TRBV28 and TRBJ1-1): DVKVTQSSRYLVKRTGEKVFLECVQDMDHENMFWYRQDPGLGLRLIYFSYDVKMKEKGDIPEGYSVSREKKERFSLILESASTNQTSMYLCASSTRQEAFFGQGTRLTVV.

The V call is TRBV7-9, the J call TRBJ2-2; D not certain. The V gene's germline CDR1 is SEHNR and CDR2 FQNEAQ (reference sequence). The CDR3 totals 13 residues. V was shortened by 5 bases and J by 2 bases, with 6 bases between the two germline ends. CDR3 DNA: TGTGCCAGCAGCACTTATAACACCGGGGAGCTGTTTTTT. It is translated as CASSTYNTGELFF.

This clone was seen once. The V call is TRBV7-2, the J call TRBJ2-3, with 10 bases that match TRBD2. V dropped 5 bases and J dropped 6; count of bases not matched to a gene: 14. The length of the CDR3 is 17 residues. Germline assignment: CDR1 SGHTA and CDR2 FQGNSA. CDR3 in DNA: TGTGCCAGCAGCACACCCCCTAGCGGGGGAAGACAGGATACGCAGTATTTT. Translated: CASSTPPSGGRQDTQYF.

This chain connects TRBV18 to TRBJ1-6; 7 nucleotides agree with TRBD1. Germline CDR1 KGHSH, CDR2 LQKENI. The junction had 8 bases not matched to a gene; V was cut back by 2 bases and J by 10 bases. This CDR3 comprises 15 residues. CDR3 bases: TGTGCCAGCTCACCAACGACAGGGCTCAAATCACCCCTCCACTTT. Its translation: CASSPTTGLKSPLHF.

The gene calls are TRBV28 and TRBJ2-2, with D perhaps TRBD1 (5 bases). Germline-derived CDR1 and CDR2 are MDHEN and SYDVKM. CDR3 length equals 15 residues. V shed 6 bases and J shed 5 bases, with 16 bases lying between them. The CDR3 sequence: CASSPTGVGTGELFF. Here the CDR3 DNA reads TGTGCCAGCAGCCCAACAGGAGTGGGAACCGGGGAGCTGTTTTTT.

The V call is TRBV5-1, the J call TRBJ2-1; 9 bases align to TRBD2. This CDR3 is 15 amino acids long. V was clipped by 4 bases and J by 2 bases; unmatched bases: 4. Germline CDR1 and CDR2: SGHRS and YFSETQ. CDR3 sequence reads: CASSLTSGAYNEQFF. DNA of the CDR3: TGCGCCAGCAGCCTGACTAGCGGAGCCTACAATGAGCAGTTCTTC. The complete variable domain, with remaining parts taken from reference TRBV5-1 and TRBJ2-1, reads KAGVTQTPRYLIKTRGQQVTLSCSPISGHRSVSWYQQTPGQGLQFLFEYFSETQRNKGNFPGRFSGRQFSNSRSEMNVSTLELGDSALYLCASSLTSGAYNEQFFGPGTRLTVL.

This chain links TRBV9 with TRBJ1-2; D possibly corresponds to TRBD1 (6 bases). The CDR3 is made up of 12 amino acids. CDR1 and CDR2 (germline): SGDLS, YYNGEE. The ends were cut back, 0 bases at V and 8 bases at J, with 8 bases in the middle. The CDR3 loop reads CASSVEDRGYTF. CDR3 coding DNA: TGTGCCAGCAGCGTAGAGGACAGAGGCTACACCTTC.

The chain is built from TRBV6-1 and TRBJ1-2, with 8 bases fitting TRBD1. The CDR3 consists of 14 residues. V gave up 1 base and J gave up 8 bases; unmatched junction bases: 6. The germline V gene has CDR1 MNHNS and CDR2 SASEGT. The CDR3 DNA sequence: TGTGCCAGCAGTGAAGATGTGACAGGGGCAGGCTACACCTTC. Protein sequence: CASSEDVTGAGYTF.

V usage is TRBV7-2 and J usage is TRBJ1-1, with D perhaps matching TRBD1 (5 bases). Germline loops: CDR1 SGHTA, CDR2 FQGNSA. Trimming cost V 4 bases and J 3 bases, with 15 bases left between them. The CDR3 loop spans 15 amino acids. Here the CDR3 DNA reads TGTGCCAGCAGCTCTCGACAGTGGTCTTACACTGAAGCTTTCTTT. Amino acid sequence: CASSSRQWSYTEAFF.

This CDR3 reads CASSLSGRGETQYF. Here the CDR3 DNA reads TGTGCCAGCTCACTAAGTGGGAGGGGAGAGACCCAGTACTTC. V gene TRBV18 combines with J gene TRBJ2-5; 7 bases map to TRBD2. The CDR3 has 14 residues. Trimming took 4 bases from V and 4 from J; bases not matched to a gene: 6. Looked up from germline, CDR1 is KGHSH and CDR2 is LQKENI.

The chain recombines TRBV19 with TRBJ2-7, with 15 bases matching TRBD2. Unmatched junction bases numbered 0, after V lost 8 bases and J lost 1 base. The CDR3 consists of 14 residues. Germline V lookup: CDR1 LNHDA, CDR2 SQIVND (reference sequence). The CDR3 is CASGLAGGSYEQYF. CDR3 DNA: TGTGCCAGTGGACTAGCGGGAGGGTCCTACGAGCAGTACTTC.

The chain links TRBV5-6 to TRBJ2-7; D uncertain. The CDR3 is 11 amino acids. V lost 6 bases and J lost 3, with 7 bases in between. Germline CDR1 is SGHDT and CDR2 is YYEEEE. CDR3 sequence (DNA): TGTGCCAGCACAAGGAGCTACGAGCAGTACTTC. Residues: CASTRSYEQYF.